This TCR beta chain was documented in a study of blood T cell repertoires in COVID-19. The CDR3 loop spans 15 amino acids. Trimming removed 0 bases from V and 8 bases from J, with 14 bases in between. Germline V gives CDR1 SGDLS, CDR2 YYNGEE. The table came from immunoSEQ multiplex PCR; TCRdb's copy has only in-frame clones and leaves some out. The data show around 290,000 clones, roughly 90% seen once. This clonotype was sampled from a young woman with COVID-19, enrolled during active disease. The rearrangement links TRBV9 to TRBJ1-4, with D possibly matching TRBD1 (5 bases). Sequencing was performed on peripheral blood. CDR3 residues: CASSVDQGMGEKLFF. DNA of the CDR3: TGTGCCAGCAGCGTAGACCAGGGAATGGGAGAAAAACTGTTTTTT. Variable domain in full (rest from reference TRBV9 and TRBJ1-4): DSGVTQTPKHLITATGQRVTLRCSPRSGDLSVYWYQQSLDQGLQFLIQYYNGEERAKGNILERFSAQQFPDLHSELNLSSLELGDSALYFCASSVDQGMGEKLFFGSGTQLSVL.